Following are 14 T cell receptor beta chains from one sample sequenced in a study of Ad26.COV2.S vaccination and SARS-CoV-2 variants (dated by TCRdb to 2020 to 2023). The treatment or condition label, read with the paper, signifies: roughly 18 received Ad26.COV2.S at low or high dose, single or two shots; 5 received placebo; per-sample allocation not given. For vaccine and placebo recipients, repertoires were sequenced using samples collected on day 63 after the first injection. The library was made by the immunoSEQ multiplex PCR assay. TCRdb provides this immuneACCESS table in a form limited to in-frame rearrangements. Some clones are lacking; in checked studies, under half of them reflect an unresolved V gene, and why the rest are absent is not known. For this sample there are about 350,000 clones; 80% to 90% appear just once. The top ten clonotypes cover roughly 5% of the sample. Sequenced here: peripheral blood, sampled in a trial of Ad26.COV2.S vaccine versus placebo. These receptors were obtained from a person between 18 and 65 years old who received the Ad26.COV2.S COVID-19 vaccine or a placebo.

The V gene is TRBV27, the J gene TRBJ1-1; D gene uncertain. CDR3 length: 13 amino acids. CDR1 is MNHEY and CDR2 is SMNVEV in the germline V gene (reference sequence). V dropped 2 bases and J dropped 1 base, with 5 bases sitting between them. In DNA, the CDR3 is TGTGCCAGCAGTTTAATGCCGAACACTGAAGCTTTCTTT. Translation: CASSLMPNTEAFF.

This clone was recorded once. The CDR3 reads CASSLGRTGGAETQYF. For the CDR3, the DNA is TGTGCCAGCAGCTTAGGTCGGACAGGGGGCGCAGAGACCCAGTACTTC. The chain joins TRBV7-2 to TRBJ2-5, with 11 positions matching TRBD1. Germline CDR1 and CDR2: SGHTA and FQGNSA. Trimming removed 1 base from V and 4 bases from J; junction bases left unmatched: 5. The CDR3 consists of 16 residues.

This clone was counted a single time. The chain joins TRBV14 to TRBJ2-7, with 7 bases matching TRBD2. V lost 1 base, J lost 3 bases, and 6 bases stayed unmatched. The CDR3 runs to 15 residues. CDR1 is SGHDN and CDR2 is FVKESK in the germline V gene. The CDR3 sequence: CASSQGTGGFYEQYF. In nucleotides, the CDR3 is TGTGCCAGCAGCCAAGGGACGGGGGGTTTCTACGAGCAGTACTTC.

Concerning this clone itself: The sample has other DNA sequences that encode this CDR3 too. The rearrangement uses TRBV7-8 and TRBJ1-5, with a tentative D call TRBD1 (5 bases). The CDR3 extends over 15 amino acids. Germline lookup yields CDR1 SGHVS and CDR2 FQNEAQ. Trimming removed 1 base at V and 3 bases at J, with 10 bases between. The CDR3 sequence is CASSLGGDSNQPQHF. The DNA for the CDR3 is TGTGCCAGCAGCTTAGGAGGGGATTCCAATCAGCCCCAGCATTTT.

The chain combines TRBV6-5 with TRBJ2-6; D ambiguous. The CDR3 loop spans 14 amino acids. In germline, CDR1 is MNHEY, CDR2 SVGAGI. The V and J ends lost 8 bases and 0 bases respectively, with 8 bases between them. The CDR3 bases are TGTGCCAGCTGGATACCCTCTGGGGCCAACGTCCTGACTTTC. Protein product: CASWIPSGANVLTF.

The rearrangement uses TRBV7-9 and TRBJ1-2; no firm D call. CDR1 and CDR2 (germline): SEHNR, FQNEAQ (reference sequence). The CDR3 has 13 residues. V shed 4 bases and J shed 8 bases, with 14 bases lying between them. CDR3 region: CASSSGVYGGYTF. In DNA, the CDR3 is TGTGCCAGCAGCTCAGGAGTCTATGGCGGCTACACCTTC.

This sequence joins TRBV10-2 and TRBJ2-1, with TRBD2 identical over 10 bases. Germline V CDR1 and CDR2: WSHSY, SAAADI. This CDR3 spans 16 amino acids. V dropped 0 bases and J dropped 3; count of bases not matched to a gene: 2. The CDR3 DNA reads as TGCGCCAGCAGTGAGTCACTAGCGGGGATCTACAATGAGCAGTTCTTC. It is translated as CASSESLAGIYNEQFF.

V and J are TRBV19 and TRBJ1-2; TRBD1 might be the D (6 bases). Trimming left V 5 bases short and J 2 bases short, with 12 bases between. The CDR3 totals 14 residues. Germline V gene sequence: CDR1 LNHDA, CDR2 SQIVND (reference sequence). The CDR3, as DNA: TGTGCCAGTAGTCCACGGACAGCGAACTATGGCTACACCTTC. Encoded protein: CASSPRTANYGYTF.

The CDR3 nucleotides are TGTGCCACCGCCCGGACAGGTGACACCGGGGAGCTGTTTTTT. This sequence encodes CATARTGDTGELFF. This chain links TRBV24-1 with TRBJ2-2; 7 bases match TRBD1. This CDR3 is 14 amino acids long. The ends lost 9 bases at V and 3 bases at J; junction bases unmatched: 6. Germline V gene lookup returns CDR1 KGHDR and CDR2 SFDVKD.

The chain joins TRBV4-1 to TRBJ1-2, with D unclear. Germline V CDR1 and CDR2: MGHRA, YSYEKL. Trimming left V 1 base short and J 1 base short, with 7 bases between. CDR3 length: 14 residues. For the CDR3, the DNA is TGCGCCAGCAGCCAAGCTTTCAGTAACTATGGCTACACCTTC. Translating gives CASSQAFSNYGYTF.

This chain links TRBV2 with TRBJ1-3; TRBD1 matches 7 bases. From germline, CDR1 is SNHLY and CDR2 FYNNEI. J was trimmed by 0 bases and V by 6 bases; bases with no gene match: 8. This CDR3 is built from 16 residues. CDR3 amino acids: CASSFLTGASGNTIYF. CDR3 nucleotide sequence: TGTGCCAGCAGCTTCCTAACAGGGGCCTCTGGAAACACCATATATTTT.

J is TRBJ2-1 and V is TRBV9; D is possibly TRBD2 (5 bases). CDR1 and CDR2 from the germline V gene are SGDLS and YYNGEE. Trimming pared 0 bases from V and 15 bases from J, leaving 19 bases between. This CDR3 has 14 amino acids. The CDR3 bases are TGTGCCAGCAGCGTAGCTGTAACGGGTGGGGAGAGGTTCTTC. It translates to CASSVAVTGGERFF.

The chain uses TRBV14 and TRBJ2-5; TRBD1 might be the D (6 bases). The CDR3 is 15 amino acids. The germline CDR1 and CDR2 sequences are SGHDN and FVKESK. V was clipped by 3 bases and J by 5 bases, with 16 bases between them. The CDR3 loop is CASSQQQGFGETQYF. The CDR3 bases are TGTGCCAGCAGCCAGCAACAGGGATTCGGGGAGACCCAGTACTTC.

This clone was found once. The chain is built from TRBV18 and TRBJ1-2; the D gene is possibly TRBD1 (6 bases). The germline V and J ends were trimmed by 4 bases and 3 bases, with 9 bases remaining between them. The CDR3 is made up of 13 amino acids. Looked up from germline, CDR1 is KGHSH and CDR2 is LQKENI. The CDR3 nucleotides read TGTGCCAGCTCACGACAGGAGGACTATGGCTACACCTTC. Translating it yields CASSRQEDYGYTF.